This T cell receptor (beta chain) emerged from a study of cytomegalovirus exposure and HLA in healthy donors. The PCR employed 60 Vbeta primers together with 13 Jbeta primers. This table comes from immunoSEQ multiplex PCR, and its TCRdb copy is limited to in-frame clones, with some not included. The sample lists 150,000 or so clones, about 80% occurring once. Germline V gives CDR1 MNHNY, CDR2 SVGAGI (reference sequence). This CDR3 is built from 15 residues. The trim removed 0 bases at V and 3 bases at J, leaving 5 bases unmatched. Only a few counts were recorded for this clone. The clonotype comes from a man aged 50-60 years in good health and CMV-seropositive. V and J are TRBV6-6 and TRBJ2-7; 7 bases are a match to TRBD1. The sample comprised PBMCs. The CDR3 region is CASSYSRGPSYEQYF. The CDR3 nucleotides read TGTGCCAGCAGTTACTCGAGGGGGCCGAGCTACGAGCAGTACTTC.